The 27 T cell receptor beta chains below come from one sample, sequenced in a study of monozygotic twins with inflammatory bowel disease. TCRdb reprocessed the 5' RACE reads; each CDR3 protein has one entry and no DNA is given. This table lists about 300,000 distinct CDR3 sequences. Sequencing was carried out using blood. Receptor source: a human donor with ulcerative colitis or Crohn's disease, or a healthy co-twin of an affected twin (not recorded which).

This sequence joins TRBV6-1 and TRBJ2-2; with no DNA, the TCRdb D assignment of TRBD2 cannot be verified. Germline CDR1 MNHNS, CDR2 SASEGT. This CDR3 comprises 15 residues. The CDR3 loop reads CATGLAGPNTGELFF.

The chain joins TRBV7-2 to TRBJ2-1; the D call from TCRdb, TRBD1, cannot be confirmed without DNA. Germline V CDR1 and CDR2: SGHTA, FQGNSA. CDR3 length equals 14 residues. The CDR3 sequence is CASSLDSGVREQFF.

The CDR3: CSARDPRLPSYEQYF. V is TRBV20-1 and J is TRBJ2-7; the TRBD2 assignment by TCRdb is unverifiable without DNA. The CDR3 consists of 15 residues. Germline CDR1 and CDR2: DFQATT and SNEGSKA (reference sequence).

The chain uses TRBV27 and TRBJ1-5; there is no DNA to check the TCRdb D call of TRBD1. Germline CDR1 MNHEY, CDR2 SMNVEV (reference sequence). The CDR3 spans 13 residues. CDR3 in amino acids: CASSLSLRGPQHF.

The chain is built from TRBV29-1 and TRBJ1-1; the D call from TCRdb, TRBD1, cannot be confirmed without DNA. The CDR3 length is 13 residues. CDR1 SQVTM and CDR2 ANQGSEA come from the germline V gene. The CDR3 here is CSVTGGLGTEAFF.

The chain is built from TRBV7-9 and TRBJ2-7. The CDR3 has 14 amino acids. Germline V gene lookup returns CDR1 SEHNR and CDR2 FQNEAQ (reference sequence). CDR3 amino acids: CASSLVSAAYEQYF.

The chain has TRBV10-2 and TRBJ1-5; TCRdb proposes TRBD1, but this gene call is untestable without DNA. Per germline, CDR1 WSHSY and CDR2 SAAADI. There are 14 residues in the CDR3. CDR3 sequence: CASSDAQPWQPQHF.

This rearrangement joins TRBV19 to TRBJ1-5; the TCRdb call, TRBD1, lacks DNA for checking. There are 16 residues in the CDR3. The germline V gene has CDR1 LNHDA and CDR2 SQIVND (reference sequence). The CDR3 loop reads CASSIEGDSLGQPQHF.

The chain is built from TRBV7-9 and TRBJ1-3. The CDR3 covers 15 residues. Germline lookup yields CDR1 SEHNR and CDR2 FQNEAQ (reference sequence). Here the CDR3 reads CASSLVSSGGNTIYF.

This chain uses TRBV21-1 with TRBJ1-2; TCRdb reports TRBD1, a call that lacks DNA to check it against. TRBV21-1 is marked as a pseudogene. The CDR3 covers 14 residues. The CDR3 sequence is CASSETGVRSGYTF.

This chain links TRBV29-1 with TRBJ2-5. CDR1 is SQVTM and CDR2 is ANQGSEA in the germline V gene. The CDR3 extends over 12 amino acids. This chain's CDR3 is CSVRVGQETQYF.

The CDR3 loop is CSARERQLWGTQYF. The J gene is TRBJ2-5, the V gene TRBV20-1. Germline-derived CDR1 and CDR2 are DFQATT and SNEGSKA (reference sequence). This CDR3 has 14 residues.

The chain combines TRBV7-9 with TRBJ2-5; as DNA is missing, the TRBD2 call by TCRdb cannot be tested. The CDR3 runs 15 residues. Germline V CDR1 and CDR2: SEHNR, FQNEAQ (reference sequence). The CDR3 here is CASSQIAGGAETQYF.

The chain recombines TRBV28 with TRBJ2-7. The CDR3 is 16 amino acids. Germline V gene sequence: CDR1 MDHEN, CDR2 SYDVKM. CDR3 residues: CASSLLAKTRFYEQYF.

The chain combines TRBV5-1 with TRBJ2-2; TCRdb calls TRBD2, which cannot be checked without DNA. The germline V gene has CDR1 SGHRS and CDR2 YFSETQ. The CDR3 is made up of 15 amino acids. The CDR3 reads CASSLSLAGAGELFF.

This rearrangement joins TRBV19 to TRBJ2-4; no DNA is available, so the TRBD2 call from TCRdb remains unchecked. CDR1 is LNHDA, CDR2 SQIVND, per germline (reference sequence). This CDR3 has 17 residues. The chain's CDR3 is CASSMPPLAGARNMQYF.

The V gene is TRBV12-3 or TRBV12-4, the J gene TRBJ1-2; TCRdb selects TRBD1, and the lack of DNA leaves this call unchecked. This CDR3 is built from 13 residues. CDR3 residues: CASSFTGNYGYTF.

V usage is TRBV7-2 and J usage is TRBJ2-7. Germline values: CDR1 SGHTA, CDR2 FQGNSA. The CDR3 has 12 residues. The CDR3 here is CASSWAGYEQYF. Filled out from reference TRBV7-2 and TRBJ2-7, the complete variable domain reads GAGVSQSPSNKVTEKGKDVELRCDPISGHTALYWYRQSLGQGLEFLIYFQGNSAPDKSGLPSDRFSAERTGGSVSTLTIQRTQQEDSAVYLCASSWAGYEQYFGPGTRLTVT.

This chain's CDR3 is CASRRTGGRETQYF. The rearrangement links TRBV12-3 or TRBV12-4 to TRBJ2-5; TCRdb's assignment of TRBD1 cannot be checked, as there is no DNA. The CDR3 sequence is 14 residues long.

This chain joins TRBV12-3 or TRBV12-4 and TRBJ2-7. The CDR3 consists of 14 residues. This CDR3 reads CASSLATRKHEQYF.

The gene calls are TRBV7-6 and TRBJ2-3. This CDR3 comprises 14 residues. Germline V CDR1 and CDR2: SGHVS, FNYEAQ. CDR3 sequence reads: CASSLEFRTDTQYF. Complete variable domain (other parts from reference TRBV7-6 and TRBJ2-3): GAGVSQSPRYKVTKRGQDVALRCDPISGHVSLYWYRQALGQGPEFLTYFNYEAQQDKSGLPNDRFSAERPEGSISTLTIQRTEQRDSAMYRCASSLEFRTDTQYFGPGTRLTVL.

The chain joins TRBV7-9 to TRBJ2-7; the TCRdb call, TRBD2, lacks DNA for checking. Germline V gene sequence: CDR1 SEHNR, CDR2 FQNEAQ (reference sequence). CDR3 size: 13 residues. CDR3 amino acids: CASSATAGYEQYF.

The gene calls are TRBV27 and TRBJ2-1; TCRdb outputs TRBD2, but without DNA this stays unchecked. CDR3 length: 14 amino acids. Germline V gene data show CDR1 as MNHEY and CDR2 as SMNVEV (reference sequence). The CDR3 spells CASSPLAGANEQFF.

The rearrangement joins TRBV12-3 or TRBV12-4 to TRBJ2-3. This CDR3 contains 14 residues. CDR3 residues: CASTQQDLGDTQYF.

The chain couples TRBV5-1 to TRBJ2-1. Germline CDR1 reads SGHRS; CDR2 reads YFSETQ. The CDR3 length is 14 residues. CDR3 sequence reads: CASSLSQTYNEQFF.

The rearrangement links TRBV10-3 to TRBJ2-1; TCRdb outputs TRBD2, but without DNA this stays unchecked. This CDR3 is 18 amino acids long. From germline, CDR1 is ENHRY and CDR2 SYGVKD. CDR3 sequence reads: CAISESISGRAGSSEQFF.

This rearrangement joins TRBV11-2 to TRBJ2-1; TCRdb outputs TRBD1, but without DNA this stays unchecked. Germline CDR1 reads SGHAT; CDR2 reads FQNNGV. This CDR3 has 13 residues. The CDR3 loop is CASSLVTGGEQFF.